A single sample is the source of the 21 T cell receptor beta chains below, sequenced in a study of T cells after yellow fever vaccination. One entry per CDR3 protein, called by TCRdb with MiXCR from the 5' RACE reads. The data show under 550,000 distinct CDR3 sequences, with around a fifth seen just once and about 16% held by the top ten. This specimen was PBMCs, taken less than 25 days after the first yellow fever vaccination. The receptors come from a man in his late teens or twenties who received the YFV17D yellow fever vaccine.

This chain links TRBV3-1 with TRBJ2-5, with 8 bases matching TRBD2. Germline trimming cut 3 bases from V and 3 bases from J; bases unmatched to any gene: 6. CDR1 and CDR2 (germline): LGHDT, YNNKEL (reference sequence). The CDR3 is made up of 15 amino acids. The CDR3 region has the DNA TGTGCCAGCAGCCACCAACTAGCGGAGGAAGAGACCCAGTACTTC. Translating it yields CASSHQLAEEETQYF.

J is TRBJ2-2 and V is TRBV7-9, with D perhaps matching TRBD1 (6 bases). Germline assignment: CDR1 SEHNR and CDR2 FQNEAQ (reference sequence). The CDR3 consists of 14 residues. The germline V and J ends were trimmed by 7 bases and 5 bases, with 14 bases remaining between them. The CDR3 DNA reads TGTGCCAGCACCCTCTACAGGGCGACCGGGGAGCTGTTTTTT. Amino acid sequence: CASTLYRATGELFF.

This clonotype was counted only a few times. The chain joins TRBV7-9 to TRBJ2-1; a weak D match, TRBD2 (5 bases). The CDR3 extends over 15 amino acids. Germline assignment: CDR1 SEHNR and CDR2 FQNEAQ (reference sequence). V was cut by 1 base and J by 4 bases, with 11 bases left in between. CDR3 nucleotide sequence: TGTGCCAGCAGCTTAGTCGGGGTTGTTTACAATGAGCAGTTCTTC. This codes for CASSLVGVVYNEQFF.

A few counts support this clonotype. This chain uses TRBV19 with TRBJ2-1; 14 nucleotides align to TRBD2. The junction had 4 bases not matched to a gene; V was cut back by 5 bases and J by 1 base. Germline-derived CDR1 and CDR2 are LNHDA and SQIVND (reference sequence). The CDR3 extends over 17 amino acids. In nucleotides, the CDR3 is TGTGCCAGTAGTCCTAGGACTAGCGGGGGGTCCTACAATGAGCAGTTCTTC. Protein product: CASSPRTSGGSYNEQFF.

The J gene is TRBJ1-2, the V gene TRBV6-1; D is unclear. Trimming removed 6 bases from V and 8 bases from J, with 16 bases in between. Germline values: CDR1 MNHNS, CDR2 SASEGT. The CDR3 sequence is 13 residues long. The CDR3 coding sequence is TGTGCCAGCAGCCCCCTCCCAGGTTGGGGCTACACCTTC. It yields the protein CASSPLPGWGYTF.

This clonotype turned up a few times. The V gene is TRBV12-3 or TRBV12-4, the J gene TRBJ2-7, with a weak D call TRBD2 (5 bases). Trimming cost V 8 bases and J 4 bases, with 12 bases left between them. The CDR3 loop spans 12 amino acids. In nucleotides, the CDR3 is TGTGCCAGCCGACCCGAGGGATACGAGCAGTACTTC. The encoded protein is CASRPEGYEQYF.

V and J are TRBV25-1 and TRBJ1-5; possibly TRBD1 for D (5 bases). Germline V gene sequence: CDR1 MGHDK, CDR2 SYGVNS. V was pared by 8 bases and J by 2 bases, with 7 bases between. The CDR3 contains 12 residues. CDR3 DNA: TGTGCCAGCCGGGACGGCAATCAGCCCCAGCATTTT. Amino acid sequence: CASRDGNQPQHF.

The chain links TRBV24-1 to TRBJ2-2; D not resolved. V was clipped by 5 bases and J by 5 bases, with 8 bases between them. Germline V gene lookup returns CDR1 KGHDR and CDR2 SFDVKD. CDR3 size: 13 residues. This chain's CDR3 is CATSVDGTGELFF. CDR3 nucleotides: TGTGCCACCAGTGTCGACGGTACCGGGGAGCTGTTTTTT.

The chain employs TRBV19 and TRBJ2-1; 8 bases are a match to TRBD2. J lost 4 bases, V lost 3 bases, and 5 bases had no gene match. The CDR3 is 15 amino acids. Germline assignment: CDR1 LNHDA and CDR2 SQIVND (reference sequence). CDR3 in DNA: TGTGCCAGTAGTATCGGGGGGGGATTATACAATGAGCAGTTCTTC. Translated: CASSIGGGLYNEQFF.

This clonotype was detected ten times or more. This chain joins TRBV7-2 and TRBJ1-4; TRBD1 might be the D (6 bases). Germline assignment: CDR1 SGHTA and CDR2 FQGNSA. The CDR3 is 13 residues long. The V and J ends lost 4 bases and 8 bases respectively, with 11 bases between them. CDR3 nucleotide sequence: TGTGCCAGCAGCTCGGGGACAAGGGAAAAACTGTTTTTT. Its translation: CASSSGTREKLFF.

This clonotype appeared a few times. The chain carries TRBV5-1 and TRBJ1-1; the D is unclear. The CDR3 length is 15 residues. Deletions cut 5 bases from V and 1 base from J, with 15 bases between. Germline assignment: CDR1 SGHRS and CDR2 YFSETQ. Here the CDR3 reads CASSPSAGSNTEAFF. The CDR3 nucleotides read TGCGCCAGCAGTCCCTCCGCAGGCTCGAACACTGAAGCTTTCTTT. The full variable domain, rest sourced from reference TRBV5-1 and TRBJ1-1, is KAGVTQTPRYLIKTRGQQVTLSCSPISGHRSVSWYQQTPGQGLQFLFEYFSETQRNKGNFPGRFSGRQFSNSRSEMNVSTLELGDSALYLCASSPSAGSNTEAFFGQGTRLTVV.

The chain is built from TRBV10-3 and TRBJ2-1; 11 bases agree with TRBD2. The germline gives CDR1 ENHRY, CDR2 SYGVKD. There are 15 residues in the CDR3. V shed 5 bases, J shed 9 bases, and the junction held 9 bases outside the gene matches. CDR3 amino acids: CAISTTTSGGTEQFF. For the CDR3, the DNA is TGTGCCATCAGTACGACTACTAGCGGGGGCACTGAGCAGTTCTTC.

In this sample, this clonotype turned up a few times. The chain couples TRBV7-2 to TRBJ2-3, with D perhaps TRBD1 or TRBD2 (5 bases each). Trimming removed 3 bases from V and 2 bases from J, with 15 bases in between. CDR3 size: 16 residues. From germline, CDR1 is SGHTA and CDR2 FQGNSA. The CDR3 bases are TGTGCCAGCAGCTTGAGGGGATCCTACAACACAGATACGCAGTATTTT. This translates into CASSLRGSYNTDTQYF.

The rearrangement uses TRBV12-3 or TRBV12-4 and TRBJ2-5, with 8 bases aligning to TRBD2. After removal of 6 bases from V and 1 base from J, the junction contained 10 bases not matched to a gene. The CDR3 has 16 amino acids. The CDR3 nucleotides read TGTGCCAGCAGGAGGACGGGGGGGGGACCCCAAGAGACCCAGTACTTC. It yields the protein CASRRTGGGPQETQYF.

This chain joins TRBV4-3 and TRBJ1-4; D remains ambiguous. This CDR3 has 17 residues. The germline V and J ends were trimmed by 0 bases and 0 bases, with 11 bases remaining between them. Germline CDR1 reads LGHNA; CDR2 reads YSLEER. CDR3 DNA sequence: TGCGCCAGCAGCCAAGATCGCTGGGCTTCAACTAATGAAAAACTGTTTTTT. It is translated as CASSQDRWASTNEKLFF.

The chain carries TRBV11-2 and TRBJ1-6; 7 bases agree with TRBD1. V lost 4 bases to trimming and J lost 7 bases; unmatched junction nucleotides: 10. The CDR3 contains 16 residues. Germline CDR1 is SGHAT and CDR2 is FQNNGV. The CDR3 is CASSSDRAIGNSPLHF. The CDR3 nucleotides read TGTGCCAGCAGCTCCGACAGGGCGATAGGGAATTCACCCCTCCACTTT.

The chain couples TRBV7-7 to TRBJ2-3; 8 bases are shared with TRBD2. The CDR3 contains 13 residues. The trim removed 5 bases at V and 5 bases at J, leaving 3 bases unmatched. Germline V gene sequence: CDR1 SSHAT, CDR2 FNYEAQ (reference sequence). CDR3 protein: CASSAGLGDTQYF. CDR3 sequence (DNA): TGTGCCAGCAGCGCGGGACTAGGAGATACGCAGTATTTT.

The chain has TRBV14 and TRBJ1-4, with D hard to call. The V gene's germline CDR1 is SGHDN and CDR2 FVKESK. With 5 bases removed from V and 4 bases from J, the gap between germline ends came to 11 bases. This CDR3 spans 14 amino acids. The CDR3 DNA sequence: TGTGCCAGCAGCAGATCGGCCATTAATGAAAAACTGTTTTTT. Translation: CASSRSAINEKLFF. The complete variable domain, with remaining parts taken from reference TRBV14 and TRBJ1-4, reads EAGVTQFPSHSVIEKGQTVTLRCDPISGHDNLYWYRRVMGKEIKFLLHFVKESKQDESGMPNNRFLAERTGGTYSTLKVQPAELEDSGVYFCASSRSAINEKLFFGSGTQLSVL.

This clonotype was seen ten or more times. The rearrangement joins TRBV5-1 to TRBJ2-1; D not resolved. Trimming stripped 0 bases from V and 2 bases from J, with 3 bases between. Per germline, CDR1 SGHRS and CDR2 YFSETQ. This CDR3 spans 13 amino acids. The CDR3 region is CASSLVPYNEQFF. CDR3 coding DNA: TGCGCCAGCAGCTTGGTGCCCTACAATGAGCAGTTCTTC.

The chain recombines TRBV9 with TRBJ2-2, with a weak D call TRBD2 (5 bases). CDR3 length equals 16 residues. The germline V and J ends were trimmed by 2 bases and 6 bases, with 17 bases remaining between them. The germline V gene encodes CDR1 SGDLS and CDR2 YYNGEE. In nucleotides, the CDR3 is TGTGCCAGCAGCGTTAAGCTAGCAATCGACCCCGGGGAGCTGTTTTTT. It yields the protein CASSVKLAIDPGELFF.

The J gene is TRBJ1-2, the V gene TRBV29-1; 7 nucleotides align to TRBD1. Germline CDR1 reads SQVTM; CDR2 reads ANQGSEA. CDR3 size: 15 residues. Germline trimming cut 4 bases from V and 1 base from J; bases unmatched to any gene: 9. The CDR3 protein is CSVGEPGQINYGYTF. As DNA, the CDR3 is TGCAGCGTTGGGGAACCGGGACAGATTAACTATGGCTACACCTTC.